This T cell receptor beta chain comes out of a study of blood T cell repertoires in COVID-19. The CDR3 has 17 amino acids. V lost 3 bases and J 0 bases, leaving 16 bases between the germline ends. CDR1 is SGDLS, CDR2 YYNGEE, per germline. This clone has just a few counts. This table comes from immunoSEQ multiplex PCR, and its TCRdb copy is limited to in-frame clones, with some not included. The sample records about 160,000 clones, 86% being singletons. The receptor was derived from a man aged 45-65 years with active or convalescent COVID-19. The chain recombines TRBV9 with TRBJ1-3, with D possibly being TRBD1 (5 bases). Source material: peripheral blood. The CDR3 bases are TGTGCCAGCAGCGCACAGAAACAGGTTACCTCTGGAAACACCATATATTTT. This sequence encodes CASSAQKQVTSGNTIYF.